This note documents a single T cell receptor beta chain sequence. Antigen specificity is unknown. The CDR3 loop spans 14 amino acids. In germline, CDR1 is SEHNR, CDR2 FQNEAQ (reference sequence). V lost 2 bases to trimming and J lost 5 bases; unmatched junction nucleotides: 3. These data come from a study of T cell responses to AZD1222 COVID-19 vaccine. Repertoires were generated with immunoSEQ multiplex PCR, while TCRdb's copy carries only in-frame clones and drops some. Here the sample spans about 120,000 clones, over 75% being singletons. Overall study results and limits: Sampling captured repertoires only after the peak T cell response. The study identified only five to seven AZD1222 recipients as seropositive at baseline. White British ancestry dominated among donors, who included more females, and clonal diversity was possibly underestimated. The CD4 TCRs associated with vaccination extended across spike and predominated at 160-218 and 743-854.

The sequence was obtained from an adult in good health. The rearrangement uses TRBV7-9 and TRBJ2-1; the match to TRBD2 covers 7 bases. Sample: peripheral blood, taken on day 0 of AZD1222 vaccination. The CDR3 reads CASSLMSGDNEQFF. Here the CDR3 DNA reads TGTGCCAGCAGCTTAATGAGCGGGGACAATGAGCAGTTCTTC. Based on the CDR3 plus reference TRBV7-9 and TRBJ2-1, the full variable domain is DTGVSQNPRHKITKRGQNVTFRCDPISEHNRLYWYRQTLGQGPEFLTYFQNEAQLEKSRLLSDRFSAERPKGSFSTLEIQRTEQGDSAMYLCASSLMSGDNEQFFGPGTRLTVL.